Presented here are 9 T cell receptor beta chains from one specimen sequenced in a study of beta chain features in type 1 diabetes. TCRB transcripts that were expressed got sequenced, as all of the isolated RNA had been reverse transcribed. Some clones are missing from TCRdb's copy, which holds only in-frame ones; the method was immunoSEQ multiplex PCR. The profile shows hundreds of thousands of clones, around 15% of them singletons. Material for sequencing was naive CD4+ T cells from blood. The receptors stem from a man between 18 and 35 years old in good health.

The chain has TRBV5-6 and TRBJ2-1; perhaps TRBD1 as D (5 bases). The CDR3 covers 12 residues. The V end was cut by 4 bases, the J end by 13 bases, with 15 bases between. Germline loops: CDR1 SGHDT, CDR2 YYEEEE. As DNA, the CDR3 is TGTGCCAGCAGCCAAGACAGTGGTAAACAGTTCTTC. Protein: CASSQDSGKQFF.

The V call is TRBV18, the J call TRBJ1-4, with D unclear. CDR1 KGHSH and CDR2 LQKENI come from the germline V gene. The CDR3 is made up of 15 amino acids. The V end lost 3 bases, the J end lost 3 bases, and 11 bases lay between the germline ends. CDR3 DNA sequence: TGTGCCAGCTCACCGACATTGGTGCCTAATGAAAAACTGTTTTTT. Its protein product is CASSPTLVPNEKLFF.

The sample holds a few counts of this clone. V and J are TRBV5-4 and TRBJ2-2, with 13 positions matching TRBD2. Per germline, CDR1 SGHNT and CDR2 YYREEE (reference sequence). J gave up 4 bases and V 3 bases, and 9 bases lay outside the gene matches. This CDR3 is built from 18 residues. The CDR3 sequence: CASSYLLAGGPGTGELFF. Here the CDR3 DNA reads TGTGCCAGCAGCTACCTACTAGCGGGGGGGCCGGGCACCGGGGAGCTGTTTTTT. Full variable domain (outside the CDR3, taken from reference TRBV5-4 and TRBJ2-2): ETGVTQSPTHLIKTRGQQVTLRCSSQSGHNTVSWYQQALGQGPQFIFQYYREEENGRGNFPPRFSGLQFPNYSSELNVNALELDDSALYLCASSYLLAGGPGTGELFFGEGSRLTVL.

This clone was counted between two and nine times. The CDR3 nucleotides are TGTGCCAGCAGCGTAGATGCTAGGGCTCTCTACGAGCAGTACTTC. Its translation: CASSVDARALYEQYF. The chain combines TRBV9 with TRBJ2-7; D is undetermined. V was trimmed by 0 bases and J by 3 bases, leaving 13 bases between them. Germline-derived CDR1 and CDR2 are SGDLS and YYNGEE. This CDR3 comprises 15 residues.

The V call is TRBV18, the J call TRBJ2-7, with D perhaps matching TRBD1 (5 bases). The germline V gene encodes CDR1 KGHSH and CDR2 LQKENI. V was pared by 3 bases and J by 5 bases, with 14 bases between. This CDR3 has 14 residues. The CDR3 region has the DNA TGTGCCAGCTCACCTAACCGACAGATACACGAGCAGTACTTC. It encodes CASSPNRQIHEQYF.

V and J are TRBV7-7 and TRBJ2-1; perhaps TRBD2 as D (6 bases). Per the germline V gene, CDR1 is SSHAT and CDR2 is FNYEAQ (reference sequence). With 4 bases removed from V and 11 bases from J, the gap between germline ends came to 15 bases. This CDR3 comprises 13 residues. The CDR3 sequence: CASSSLRGFKQFF. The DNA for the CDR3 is TGTGCCAGCAGCTCCCTCCGGGGGTTTAAGCAGTTCTTC.

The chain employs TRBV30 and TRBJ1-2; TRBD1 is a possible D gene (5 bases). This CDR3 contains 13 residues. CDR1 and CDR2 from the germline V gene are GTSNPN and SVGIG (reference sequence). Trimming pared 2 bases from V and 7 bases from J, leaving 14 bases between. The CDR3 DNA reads TGTGCCTGGAGTACGGGGACCGGGGGTGGCTACACCTTC. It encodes CAWSTGTGGGYTF. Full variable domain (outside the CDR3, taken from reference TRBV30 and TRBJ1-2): SQTIHQWPATLVQPVGSPLSLECTVEGTSNPNLYWYRQAAGRGLQLLFYSVGIGQISSEVPQNLSASRPQDRQFILSSKKLLLSDSGFYLCAWSTGTGGGYTFGSGTRLTVV.

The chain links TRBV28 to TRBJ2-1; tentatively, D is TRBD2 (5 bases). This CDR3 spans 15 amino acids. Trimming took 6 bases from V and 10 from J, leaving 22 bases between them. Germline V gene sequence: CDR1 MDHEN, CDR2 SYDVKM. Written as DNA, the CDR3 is TGTGCCAGCAGATCCACTAGTTCTTACCGAAGGGAGCAGTTCTTC. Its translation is CASRSTSSYRREQFF.

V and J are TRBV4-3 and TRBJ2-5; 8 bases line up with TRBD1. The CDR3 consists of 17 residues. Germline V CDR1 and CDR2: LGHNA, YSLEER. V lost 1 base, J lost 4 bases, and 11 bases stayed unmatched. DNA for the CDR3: TGCGCCAGCAGCCAAGTCTTTCTTACTACAGGGGGAGAGACCCAGTACTTC. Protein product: CASSQVFLTTGGETQYF.